This section outlines one T cell receptor (beta chain) sequence together with its context. This sample was taken from a study of blood T cell repertoires in COVID-19. Whole-study context: Samples came from the United States, Italy and Spain, spanning acute and convalescent COVID-19.

The CDR3 is made up of 14 amino acids. The ends lost 4 bases at V and 2 bases at J; junction bases unmatched: 3. Germline values: CDR1 SGHTA, CDR2 FQGNSA. Assay used: immunoSEQ multiplex PCR; TCRdb lists only in-frame clones, some missing. This table has some 320,000 clones, about 91% appearing once. This rearrangement joins TRBV7-2 to TRBJ2-5; 8 bases are a match to TRBD2. The origin of this receptor is a woman aged 25 to 45 who had recovered from COVID-19. Material: peripheral blood. CDR3: CASSSGGLQETQYF. The CDR3 DNA reads as TGTGCCAGCAGCTCGGGGGGGCTTCAAGAGACCCAGTACTTC.